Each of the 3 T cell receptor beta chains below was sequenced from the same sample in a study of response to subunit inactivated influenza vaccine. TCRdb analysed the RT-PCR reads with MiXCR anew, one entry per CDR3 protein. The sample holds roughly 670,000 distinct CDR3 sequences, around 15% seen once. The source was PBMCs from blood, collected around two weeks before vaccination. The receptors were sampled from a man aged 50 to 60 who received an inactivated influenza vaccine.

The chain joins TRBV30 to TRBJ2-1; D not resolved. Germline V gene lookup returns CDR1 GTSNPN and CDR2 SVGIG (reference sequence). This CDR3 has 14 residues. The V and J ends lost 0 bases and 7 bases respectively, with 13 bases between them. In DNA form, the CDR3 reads TGTGCCTGGAGTGTAAGTTTTGGGCGGAATGAGCAGTTCTTC. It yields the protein CAWSVSFGRNEQFF.

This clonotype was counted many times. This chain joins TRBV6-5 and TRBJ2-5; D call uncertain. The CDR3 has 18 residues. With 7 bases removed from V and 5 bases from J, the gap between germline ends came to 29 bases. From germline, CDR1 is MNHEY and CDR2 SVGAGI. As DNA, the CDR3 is TGTGCCAGCATCCCAAACCGACTTCAAGTTACTCAAGGGGAGACCCAGTACTTC. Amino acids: CASIPNRLQVTQGETQYF.

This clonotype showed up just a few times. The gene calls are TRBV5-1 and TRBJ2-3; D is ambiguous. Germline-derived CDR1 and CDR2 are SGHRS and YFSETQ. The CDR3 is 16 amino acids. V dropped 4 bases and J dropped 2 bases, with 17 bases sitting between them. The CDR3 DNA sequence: TGCGCCAGCAGCGATGGTGAGGAGTGGGTCACAGATACGCAGTATTTT. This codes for CASSDGEEWVTDTQYF. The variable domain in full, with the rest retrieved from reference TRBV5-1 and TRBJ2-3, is KAGVTQTPRYLIKTRGQQVTLSCSPISGHRSVSWYQQTPGQGLQFLFEYFSETQRNKGNFPGRFSGRQFSNSRSEMNVSTLELGDSALYLCASSDGEEWVTDTQYFGPGTRLTVL.